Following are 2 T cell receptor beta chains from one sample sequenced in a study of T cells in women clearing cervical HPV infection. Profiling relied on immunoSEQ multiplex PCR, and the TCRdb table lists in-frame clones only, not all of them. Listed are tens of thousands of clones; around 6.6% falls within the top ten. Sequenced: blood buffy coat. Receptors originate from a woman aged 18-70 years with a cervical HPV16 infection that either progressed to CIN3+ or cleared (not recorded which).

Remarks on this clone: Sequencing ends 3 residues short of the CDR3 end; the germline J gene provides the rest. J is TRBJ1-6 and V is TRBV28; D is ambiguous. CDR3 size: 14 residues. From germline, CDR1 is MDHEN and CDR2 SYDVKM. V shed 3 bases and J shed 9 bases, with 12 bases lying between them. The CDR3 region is CASSLAGAGSPLHF. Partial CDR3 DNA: TGTGCCAGCAGTTTGGCGGGCGCGGGTTCACCC.

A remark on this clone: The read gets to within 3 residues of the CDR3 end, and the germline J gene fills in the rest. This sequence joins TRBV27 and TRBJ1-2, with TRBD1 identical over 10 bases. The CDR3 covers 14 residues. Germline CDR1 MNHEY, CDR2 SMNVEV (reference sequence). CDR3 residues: CASKPPGQGKGYTF. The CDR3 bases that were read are TGTGCCAGCAAACCTCCGGGACAGGGGAAGGGC.